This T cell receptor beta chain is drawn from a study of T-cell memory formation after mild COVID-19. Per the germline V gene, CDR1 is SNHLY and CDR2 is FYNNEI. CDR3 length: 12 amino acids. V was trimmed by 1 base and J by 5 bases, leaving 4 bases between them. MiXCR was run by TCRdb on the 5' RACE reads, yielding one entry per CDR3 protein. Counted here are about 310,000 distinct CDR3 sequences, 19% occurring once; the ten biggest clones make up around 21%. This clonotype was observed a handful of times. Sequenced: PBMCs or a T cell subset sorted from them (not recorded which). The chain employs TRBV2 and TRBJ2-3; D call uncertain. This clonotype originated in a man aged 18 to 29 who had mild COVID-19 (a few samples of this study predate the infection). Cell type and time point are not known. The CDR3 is CASSEGGDTQYF. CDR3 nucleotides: TGTGCCAGCAGTGAAGGAGGAGATACGCAGTATTTT.